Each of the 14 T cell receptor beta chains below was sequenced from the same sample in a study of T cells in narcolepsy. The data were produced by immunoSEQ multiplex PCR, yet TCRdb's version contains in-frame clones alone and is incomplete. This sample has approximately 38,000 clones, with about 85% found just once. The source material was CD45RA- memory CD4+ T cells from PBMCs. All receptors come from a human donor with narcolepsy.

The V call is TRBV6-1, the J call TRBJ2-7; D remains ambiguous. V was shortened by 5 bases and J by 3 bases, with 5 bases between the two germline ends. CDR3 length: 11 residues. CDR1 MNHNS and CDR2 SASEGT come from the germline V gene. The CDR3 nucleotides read TGTGCCAGCAGTTTTAGCTACGAGCAGTACTTC. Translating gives CASSFSYEQYF.

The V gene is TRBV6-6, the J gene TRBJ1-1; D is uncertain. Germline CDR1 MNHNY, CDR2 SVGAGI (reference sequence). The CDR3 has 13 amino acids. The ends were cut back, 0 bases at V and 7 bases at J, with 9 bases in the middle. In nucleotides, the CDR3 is TGTGCCAGCAGTTACTCCACGGGGAGTGAAGCTTTCTTT. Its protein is CASSYSTGSEAFF.

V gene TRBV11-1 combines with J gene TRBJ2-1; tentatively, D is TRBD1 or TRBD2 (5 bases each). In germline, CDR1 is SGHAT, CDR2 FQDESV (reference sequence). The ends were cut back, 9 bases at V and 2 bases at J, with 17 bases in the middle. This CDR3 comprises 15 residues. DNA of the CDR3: TGTGCCAGTTATTCTAGAGGGGTCGCCTACAATGAGCAGTTCTTC. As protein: CASYSRGVAYNEQFF.

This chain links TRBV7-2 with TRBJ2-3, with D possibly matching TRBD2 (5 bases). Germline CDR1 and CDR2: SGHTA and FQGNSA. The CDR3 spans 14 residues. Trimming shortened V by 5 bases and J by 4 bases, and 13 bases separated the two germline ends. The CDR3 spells CASSPHRTSDTQYF. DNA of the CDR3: TGTGCCAGCAGCCCTCACCGGACTTCAGATACGCAGTATTTT.

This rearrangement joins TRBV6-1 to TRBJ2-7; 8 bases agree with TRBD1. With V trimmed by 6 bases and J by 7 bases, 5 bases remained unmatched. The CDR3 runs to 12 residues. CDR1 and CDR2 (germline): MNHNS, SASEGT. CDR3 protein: CASSRQGREQYF. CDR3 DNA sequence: TGTGCCAGCAGCCGACAGGGGAGGGAGCAGTACTTC.

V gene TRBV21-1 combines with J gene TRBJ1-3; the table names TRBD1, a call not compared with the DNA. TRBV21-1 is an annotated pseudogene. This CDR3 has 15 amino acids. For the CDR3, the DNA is TGTGCCAGCAGAAACGTACAGGGGGCTGGAAACACCATATATTTT. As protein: CASRNVQGAGNTIYF.

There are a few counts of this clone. This CDR3 reads CASSSPGGLNTEAFF. The CDR3 bases are TGTGCCAGCAGTTCGCCAGGGGGGCTGAACACTGAAGCTTTCTTT. This chain joins TRBV6-6 and TRBJ1-1, with 7 bases fitting TRBD1. The CDR3 consists of 15 residues. The germline V gene has CDR1 MNHNY and CDR2 SVGAGI (reference sequence). V lost 4 bases and J lost 0; bases outside the gene matches: 5.

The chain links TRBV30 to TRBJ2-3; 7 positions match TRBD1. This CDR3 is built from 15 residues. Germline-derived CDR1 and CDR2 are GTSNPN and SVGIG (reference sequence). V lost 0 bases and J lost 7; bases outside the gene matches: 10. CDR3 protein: CAWSVGTDFRNTQYF. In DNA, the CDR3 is TGTGCCTGGAGTGTCGGGACAGACTTTCGCAATACGCAGTATTTT.

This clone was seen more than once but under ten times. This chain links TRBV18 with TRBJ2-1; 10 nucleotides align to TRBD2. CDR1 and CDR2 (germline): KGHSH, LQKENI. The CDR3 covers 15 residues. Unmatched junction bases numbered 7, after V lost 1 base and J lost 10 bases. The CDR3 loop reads CASSPRVAGGWEQFF. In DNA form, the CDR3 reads TGTGCCAGCTCACCACGAGTAGCGGGAGGTTGGGAGCAGTTCTTC. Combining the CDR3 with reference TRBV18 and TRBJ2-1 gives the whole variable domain NAGVMQNPRHLVRRRGQEARLRCSPMKGHSHVYWYRQLPEEGLKFMVYLQKENIIDESGMPKERFSAEFPKEGPSILRIQQVVRGDSAAYFCASSPRVAGGWEQFFGPGTRLTVL.

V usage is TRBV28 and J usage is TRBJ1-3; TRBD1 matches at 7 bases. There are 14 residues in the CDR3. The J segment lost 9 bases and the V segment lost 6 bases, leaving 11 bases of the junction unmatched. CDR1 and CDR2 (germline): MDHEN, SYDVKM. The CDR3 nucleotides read TGTGCCAGCAGCCTAGACAGGGCTGGTGCCACCATATATTTT. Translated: CASSLDRAGATIYF.

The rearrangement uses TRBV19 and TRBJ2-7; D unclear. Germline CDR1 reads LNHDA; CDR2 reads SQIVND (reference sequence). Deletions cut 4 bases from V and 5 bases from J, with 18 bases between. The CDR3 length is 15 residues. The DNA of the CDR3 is TGTGCCAGTAGTACGAGGTGGCAGGTTAGAAACGAGCAGTACTTC. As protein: CASSTRWQVRNEQYF. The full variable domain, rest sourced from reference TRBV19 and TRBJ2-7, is DGGITQSPKYLFRKEGQNVTLSCEQNLNHDAMYWYRQDPGQGLRLIYYSQIVNDFQKGDIAEGYSVSREKKESFPLTVTSAQKNPTAFYLCASSTRWQVRNEQYFGPGTRLTVT.

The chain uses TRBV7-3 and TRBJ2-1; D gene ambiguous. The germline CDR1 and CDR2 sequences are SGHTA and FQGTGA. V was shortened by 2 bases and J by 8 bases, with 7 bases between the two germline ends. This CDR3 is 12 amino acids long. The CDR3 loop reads CASSLDSYEQFF. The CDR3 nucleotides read TGTGCCAGCAGCTTAGACTCATATGAGCAGTTCTTC. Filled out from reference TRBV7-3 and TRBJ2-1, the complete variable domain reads GAGVSQTPSNKVTEKGKYVELRCDPISGHTALYWYRQSLGQGPEFLIYFQGTGAADDSGLPNDRFFAVRPEGSVSTLKIQRTERGDSAVYLCASSLDSYEQFFGPGTRLTVL.

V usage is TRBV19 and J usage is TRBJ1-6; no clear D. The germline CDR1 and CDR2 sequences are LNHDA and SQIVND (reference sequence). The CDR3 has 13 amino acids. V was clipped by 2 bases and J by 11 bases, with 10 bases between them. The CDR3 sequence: CASSITAQAPLHF. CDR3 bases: TGTGCCAGTAGTATAACGGCCCAAGCACCCCTCCACTTT.

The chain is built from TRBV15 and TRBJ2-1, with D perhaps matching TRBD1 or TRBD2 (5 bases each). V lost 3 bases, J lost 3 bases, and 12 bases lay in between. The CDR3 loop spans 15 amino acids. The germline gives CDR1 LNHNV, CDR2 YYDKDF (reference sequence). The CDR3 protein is CATSRGPAHYNEQFF. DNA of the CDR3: TGTGCCACCAGCAGGGGACCAGCACACTACAATGAGCAGTTCTTC.